This T cell receptor beta chain was recorded in a study of blood T cell repertoires in COVID-19. Trimming pared 4 bases from V and 4 bases from J, leaving 16 bases between. Per the germline V gene, CDR1 is LGHDT and CDR2 is YNNKEL (reference sequence). The CDR3 has 15 amino acids. Profiled with immunoSEQ multiplex PCR; TCRdb holds only in-frame clones, not every one. This table holds tens of thousands of clones, about four fifths found once. This chain connects TRBV3-1 (or the pseudogene TRBV3-2) to TRBJ1-1; a weak D match, TRBD1 (6 bases). The sequence was collected from a woman aged 70-85 years with acute or convalescent COVID-19. The sequenced sample was peripheral blood. CDR3 coding DNA: TGTGCCAGCAGCCCCTGGGGGGGGGCAAGCACTGAAGCTTTCTTT. It codes for CASSPWGGASTEAFF.